Described below is a single T cell receptor (beta chain) sequence and its context. Its target is unknown. Addition of a universal primer site occurred through template switching, and cDNA carried unique molecular identifiers. TCRdb re-called the 5' RACE reads with MiXCR, one entry per CDR3 protein. Of under 300,000 distinct CDR3 sequences listed, more than 12% are singletons. The data belong to a study of identical twins. Regarding the study as a whole: Models underestimated TCR alpha sharing (out-of-frame) in monozygotic twins. Some out-of-frame alpha sequences were shared by twins, and these showed excess low generation probability. Cross-sectional statistical analysis, not tracking of the same donors, underpinned the conclusions.

Trimming took off 4 bases at V and 0 bases at J, with 4 bases between the two ends. This CDR3 has 13 residues. Germline V gene lookup returns CDR1 SGHAT and CDR2 FQNNGV. The sample comprised memory (CD45RO+) T cells sorted from blood. The receptor was isolated from a woman between 18 and 29 years old in good health. This sequence joins TRBV11-2 and TRBJ2-4; D call uncertain. DNA of the CDR3: TGTGCCAGCAGCTATATAGCCAAAAACATTCAGTACTTC. Its translation is CASSYIAKNIQYF.